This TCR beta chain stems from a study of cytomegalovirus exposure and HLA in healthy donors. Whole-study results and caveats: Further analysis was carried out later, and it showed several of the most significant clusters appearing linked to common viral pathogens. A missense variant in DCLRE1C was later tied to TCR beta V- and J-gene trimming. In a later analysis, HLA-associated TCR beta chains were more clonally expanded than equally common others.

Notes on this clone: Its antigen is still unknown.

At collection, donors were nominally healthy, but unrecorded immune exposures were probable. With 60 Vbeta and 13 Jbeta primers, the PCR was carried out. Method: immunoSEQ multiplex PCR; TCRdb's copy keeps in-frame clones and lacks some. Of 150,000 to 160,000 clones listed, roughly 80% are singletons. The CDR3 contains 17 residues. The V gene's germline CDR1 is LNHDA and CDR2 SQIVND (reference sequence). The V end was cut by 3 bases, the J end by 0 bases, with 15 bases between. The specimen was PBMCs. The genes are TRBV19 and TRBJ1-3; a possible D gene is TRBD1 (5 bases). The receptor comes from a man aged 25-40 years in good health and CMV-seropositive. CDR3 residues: CASSILISRASGNTIYF. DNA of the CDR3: TGTGCCAGTAGTATTTTGATTAGCAGGGCCTCTGGAAACACCATATATTTT.